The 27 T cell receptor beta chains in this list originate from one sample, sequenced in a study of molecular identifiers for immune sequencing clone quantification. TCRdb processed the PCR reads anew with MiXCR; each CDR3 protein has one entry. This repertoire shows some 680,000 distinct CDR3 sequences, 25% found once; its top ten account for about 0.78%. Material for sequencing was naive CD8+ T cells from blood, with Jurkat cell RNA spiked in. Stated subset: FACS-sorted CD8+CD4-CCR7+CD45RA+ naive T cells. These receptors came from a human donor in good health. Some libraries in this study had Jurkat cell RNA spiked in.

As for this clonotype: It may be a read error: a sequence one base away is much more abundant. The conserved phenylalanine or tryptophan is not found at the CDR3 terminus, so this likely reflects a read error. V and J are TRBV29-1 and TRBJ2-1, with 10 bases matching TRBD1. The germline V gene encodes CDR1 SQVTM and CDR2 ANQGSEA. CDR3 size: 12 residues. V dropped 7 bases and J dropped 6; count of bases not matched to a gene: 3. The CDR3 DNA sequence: TGCAGCGGGGGACAGGGGTCCAATGAGCAGTTCTTA. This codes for CSGGQGSNEQFL.

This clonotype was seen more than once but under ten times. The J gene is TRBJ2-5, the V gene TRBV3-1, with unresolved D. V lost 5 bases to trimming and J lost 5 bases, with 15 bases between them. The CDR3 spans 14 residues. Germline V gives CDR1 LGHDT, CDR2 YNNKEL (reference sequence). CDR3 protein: CASSEALFIETQYF. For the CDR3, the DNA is TGTGCCAGCAGCGAGGCCCTCTTTATCGAGACCCAGTACTTC.

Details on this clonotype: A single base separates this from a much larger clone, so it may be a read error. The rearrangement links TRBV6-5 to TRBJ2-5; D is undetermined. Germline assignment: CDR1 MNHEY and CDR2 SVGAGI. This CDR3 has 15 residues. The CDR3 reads CAGSYSLAREETQYF. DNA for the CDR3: TGTGCCGGCAGTTACTCACTGGCTAGAGAAGAAACCCAGTACTTC.

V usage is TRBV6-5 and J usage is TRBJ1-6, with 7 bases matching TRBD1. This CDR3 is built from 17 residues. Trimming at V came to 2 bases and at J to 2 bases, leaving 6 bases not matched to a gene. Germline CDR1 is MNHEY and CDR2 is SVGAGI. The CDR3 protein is CASSYGAGGTYNSPLHF. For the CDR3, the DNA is TGTGCCAGCAGTTACGGAGCAGGGGGTACCTATAATTCACCCCTCCACTTT.

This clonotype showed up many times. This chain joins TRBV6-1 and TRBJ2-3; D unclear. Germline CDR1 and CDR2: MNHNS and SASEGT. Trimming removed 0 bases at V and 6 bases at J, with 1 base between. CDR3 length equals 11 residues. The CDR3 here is CASSEADTQYF. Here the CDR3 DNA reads TGTGCCAGCAGTGAAGCGGATACGCAGTATTTT.

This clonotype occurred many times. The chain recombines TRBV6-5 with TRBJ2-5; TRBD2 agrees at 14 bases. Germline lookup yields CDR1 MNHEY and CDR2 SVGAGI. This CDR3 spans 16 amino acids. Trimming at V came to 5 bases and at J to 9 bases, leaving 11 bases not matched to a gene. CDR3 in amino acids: CASSPGTSGGGLPQYF. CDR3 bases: TGTGCCAGCAGTCCCGGGACTAGCGGGGGCGGCTTACCCCAGTACTTC.

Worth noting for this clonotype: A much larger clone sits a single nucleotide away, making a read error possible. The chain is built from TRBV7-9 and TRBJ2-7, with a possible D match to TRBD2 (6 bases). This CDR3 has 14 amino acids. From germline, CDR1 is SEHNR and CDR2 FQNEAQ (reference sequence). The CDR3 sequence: CARSARDLSYEQYF. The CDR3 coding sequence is TGTGCCCGCAGCGCGCGGGACCTTAGCTACGAGCAGTACTTC.

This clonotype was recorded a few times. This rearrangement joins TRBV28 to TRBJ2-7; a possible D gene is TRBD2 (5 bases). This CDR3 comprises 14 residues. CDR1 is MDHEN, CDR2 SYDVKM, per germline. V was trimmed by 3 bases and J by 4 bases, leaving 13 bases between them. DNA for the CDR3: TGTGCCAGCAGTTTCTCGGCTAGCAGTTACGAGCAGTACTTC. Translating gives CASSFSASSYEQYF.

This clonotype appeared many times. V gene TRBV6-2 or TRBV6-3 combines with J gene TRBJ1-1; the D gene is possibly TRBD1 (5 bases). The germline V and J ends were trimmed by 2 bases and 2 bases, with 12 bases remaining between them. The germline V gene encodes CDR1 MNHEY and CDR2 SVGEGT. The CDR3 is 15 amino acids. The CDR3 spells CASSYRGTVNTEAFF. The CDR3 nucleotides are TGTGCCAGCAGTTACCGGGGGACGGTAAACACTGAAGCTTTCTTT.

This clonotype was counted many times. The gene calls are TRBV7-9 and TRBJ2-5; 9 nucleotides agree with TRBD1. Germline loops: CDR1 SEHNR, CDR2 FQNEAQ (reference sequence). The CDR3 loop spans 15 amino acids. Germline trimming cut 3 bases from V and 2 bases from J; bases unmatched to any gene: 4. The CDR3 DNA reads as TGTGCCAGCAGCTTCGGGACAGGGCTACAAGAGACCCAGTACTTC. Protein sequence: CASSFGTGLQETQYF.

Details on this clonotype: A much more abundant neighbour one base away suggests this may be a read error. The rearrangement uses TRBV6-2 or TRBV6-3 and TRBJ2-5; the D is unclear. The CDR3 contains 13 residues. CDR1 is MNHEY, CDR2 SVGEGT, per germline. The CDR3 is CASSYQASETQCF. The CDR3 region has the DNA TGTGCCAGCAGTTATCAGGCCTCAGAGACCCAGTGCTTC.

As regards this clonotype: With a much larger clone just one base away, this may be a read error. The CDR3 reads CASSLEGLRNQPQDF. CDR3 nucleotide sequence: TGTGCCAGCAGTTTAGAGGGGTTGAGGAATCAGCCCCAGGATTTT. The V and J genes are TRBV12-3 or TRBV12-4 and TRBJ1-5; D possibly corresponds to TRBD1 (5 bases). The CDR3 sequence is 15 residues long.

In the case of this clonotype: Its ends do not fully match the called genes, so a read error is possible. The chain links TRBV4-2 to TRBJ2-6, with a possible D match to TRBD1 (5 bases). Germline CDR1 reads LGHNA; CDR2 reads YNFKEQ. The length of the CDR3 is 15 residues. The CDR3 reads CASSQGFSGANVPTF. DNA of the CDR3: TGTGCCAGCAGCCAAGGGTTCTCTGGGGCCAACGTCCCGACGTTC.

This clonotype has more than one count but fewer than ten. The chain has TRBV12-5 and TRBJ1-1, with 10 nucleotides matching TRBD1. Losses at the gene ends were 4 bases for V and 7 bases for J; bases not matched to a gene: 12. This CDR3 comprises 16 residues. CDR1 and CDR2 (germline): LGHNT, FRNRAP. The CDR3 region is CASGYPDRGFVFEAFF. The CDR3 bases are TGTGCTAGTGGTTATCCGGACAGGGGGTTTGTTTTTGAAGCTTTCTTT.

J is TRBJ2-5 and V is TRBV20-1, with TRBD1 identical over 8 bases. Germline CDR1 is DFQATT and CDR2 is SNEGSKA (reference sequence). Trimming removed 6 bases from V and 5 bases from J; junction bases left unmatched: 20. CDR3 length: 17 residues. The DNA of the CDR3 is TGCAGTGCCGACACCGGACAGGGCGAGCTAATCCACGAGACCCAGTACTTC. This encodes CSADTGQGELIHETQYF.

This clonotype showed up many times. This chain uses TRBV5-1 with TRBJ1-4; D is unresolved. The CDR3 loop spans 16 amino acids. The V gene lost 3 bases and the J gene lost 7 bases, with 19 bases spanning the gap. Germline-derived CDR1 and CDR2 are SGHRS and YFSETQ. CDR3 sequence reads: CASSSHRVGEGEKLFF. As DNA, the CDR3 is TGCGCCAGCAGCTCACATCGAGTCGGGGAGGGTGAAAAACTGTTTTTT.

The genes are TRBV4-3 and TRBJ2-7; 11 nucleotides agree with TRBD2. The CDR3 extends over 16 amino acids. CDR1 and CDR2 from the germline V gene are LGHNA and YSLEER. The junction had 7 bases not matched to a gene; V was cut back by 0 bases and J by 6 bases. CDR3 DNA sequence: TGCGCCAGCAGCCAAGAGGGGACTAGCGGATACTCCGAGCAGTACTTC. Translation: CASSQEGTSGYSEQYF.

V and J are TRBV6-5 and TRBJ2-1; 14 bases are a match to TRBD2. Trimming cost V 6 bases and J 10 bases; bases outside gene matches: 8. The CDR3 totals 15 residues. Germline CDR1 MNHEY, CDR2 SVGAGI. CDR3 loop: CASSGLAGGQGEQFF. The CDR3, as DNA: TGTGCCAGCAGCGGACTAGCGGGAGGTCAAGGGGAGCAGTTCTTC.

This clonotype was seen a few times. This chain's CDR3 is CASREGQGDTEAFF. The CDR3 bases are TGTGCCAGCAGAGAAGGACAGGGGGACACTGAAGCTTTCTTT. The gene calls are TRBV27 and TRBJ1-1; the match to TRBD1 covers 10 bases. Germline CDR1 reads MNHEY; CDR2 reads SMNVEV (reference sequence). V lost 6 bases to trimming and J lost 3 bases; unmatched junction nucleotides: 4. The CDR3 is 14 amino acids.

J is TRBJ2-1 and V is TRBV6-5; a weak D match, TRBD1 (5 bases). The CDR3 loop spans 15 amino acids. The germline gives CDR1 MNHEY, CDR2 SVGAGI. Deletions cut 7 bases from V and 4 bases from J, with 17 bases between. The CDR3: CASTEIWGQYNEQFF. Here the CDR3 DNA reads TGTGCCAGCACCGAGATTTGGGGCCAATACAATGAGCAGTTCTTC.

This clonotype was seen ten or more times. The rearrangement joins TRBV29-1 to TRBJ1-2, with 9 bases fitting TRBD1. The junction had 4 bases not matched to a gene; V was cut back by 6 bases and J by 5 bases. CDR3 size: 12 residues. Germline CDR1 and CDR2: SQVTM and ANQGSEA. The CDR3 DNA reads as TGCAGCGTGGACAGGGGAACGTATGGCTACACCTTC. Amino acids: CSVDRGTYGYTF.

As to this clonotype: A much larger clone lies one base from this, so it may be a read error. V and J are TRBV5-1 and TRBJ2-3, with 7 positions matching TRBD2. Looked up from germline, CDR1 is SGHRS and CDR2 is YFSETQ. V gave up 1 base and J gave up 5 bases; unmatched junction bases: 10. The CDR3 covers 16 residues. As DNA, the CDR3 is TGCGCCAGCAGCTTGTATGTAGTGGGAGGGCTAGATACGCAGTATTTT. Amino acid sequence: CASSLYVVGGLDTQYF.

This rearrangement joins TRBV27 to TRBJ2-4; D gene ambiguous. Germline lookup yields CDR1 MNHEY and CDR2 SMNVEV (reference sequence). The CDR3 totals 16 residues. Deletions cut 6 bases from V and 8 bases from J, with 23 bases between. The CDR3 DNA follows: TGTGCCAGCAGCCCAATTCCAACTATTACTCGGGACATTCAGTACTTC. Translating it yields CASSPIPTITRDIQYF.

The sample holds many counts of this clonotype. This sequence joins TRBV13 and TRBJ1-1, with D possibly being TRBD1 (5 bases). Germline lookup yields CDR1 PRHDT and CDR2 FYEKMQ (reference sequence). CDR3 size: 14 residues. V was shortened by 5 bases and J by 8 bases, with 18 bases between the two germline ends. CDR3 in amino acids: CASSPLPNRGEAFF. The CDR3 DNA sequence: TGTGCCAGCAGCCCCCTCCCTAACCGGGGGGAAGCTTTCTTT.

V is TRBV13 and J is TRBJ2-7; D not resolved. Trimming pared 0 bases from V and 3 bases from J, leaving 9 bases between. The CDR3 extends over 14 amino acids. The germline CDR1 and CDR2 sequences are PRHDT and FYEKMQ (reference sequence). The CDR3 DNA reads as TGTGCCAGCAGCTTAGGCCCGGGTAACTACGAGCAGTACTTC. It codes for CASSLGPGNYEQYF.

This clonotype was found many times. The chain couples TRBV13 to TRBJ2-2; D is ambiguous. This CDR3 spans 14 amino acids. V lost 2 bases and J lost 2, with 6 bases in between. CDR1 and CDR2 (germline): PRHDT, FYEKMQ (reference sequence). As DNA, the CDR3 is TGTGCCAGCAGCTTAAGGCTTAACACCGGGGAGCTGTTTTTT. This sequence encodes CASSLRLNTGELFF.

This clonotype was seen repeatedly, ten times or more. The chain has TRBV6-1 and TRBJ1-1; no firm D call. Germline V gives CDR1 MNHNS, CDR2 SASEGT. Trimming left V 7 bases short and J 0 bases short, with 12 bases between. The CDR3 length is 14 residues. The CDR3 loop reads CASNPAKMNTEAFF. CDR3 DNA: TGTGCCAGCAATCCAGCAAAAATGAACACTGAAGCTTTCTTT.